This T cell receptor (beta chain) is drawn from a study of blood T cell repertoires in COVID-19. V trimming: 6 bases; J trimming: 8 bases; junction bases outside the gene matches: 6. Germline CDR1 and CDR2: SGHTA and FQGNSA. The length of the CDR3 is 12 residues. Produced via immunoSEQ multiplex PCR; TCRdb's table is partial and in-frame only. The table has around 250,000 clones, about 80% seen once; the top ten hold 15%. This clone was seen only once. Sequences were obtained from PBMCs or T cells enriched from blood (not recorded which). This chain connects TRBV7-2 to TRBJ1-2, with 7 positions matching TRBD1. The source is a man aged 40-50 years who had recovered from COVID-19. This chain's CDR3 is CASRKTGEGYTF. DNA of the CDR3: TGTGCCAGCAGGAAAACAGGGGAGGGCTACACCTTC.